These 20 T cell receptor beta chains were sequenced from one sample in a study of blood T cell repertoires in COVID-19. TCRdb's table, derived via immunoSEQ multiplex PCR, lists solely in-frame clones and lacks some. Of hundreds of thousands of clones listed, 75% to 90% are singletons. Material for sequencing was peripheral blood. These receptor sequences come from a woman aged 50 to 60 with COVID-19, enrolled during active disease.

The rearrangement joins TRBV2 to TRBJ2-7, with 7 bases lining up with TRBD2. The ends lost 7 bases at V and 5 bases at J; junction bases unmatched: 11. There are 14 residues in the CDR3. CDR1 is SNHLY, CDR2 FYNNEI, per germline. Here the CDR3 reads CASIRGRARNEQYF. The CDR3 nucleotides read TGTGCCAGCATCCGGGGGAGGGCCCGGAACGAGCAGTACTTC.

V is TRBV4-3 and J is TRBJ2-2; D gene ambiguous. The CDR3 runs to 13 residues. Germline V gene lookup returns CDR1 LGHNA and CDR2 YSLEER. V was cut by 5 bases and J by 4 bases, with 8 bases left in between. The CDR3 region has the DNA TGCGCCAGCAGCACCCTCGGCACCGGGGAGCTGTTTTTT. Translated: CASSTLGTGELFF.

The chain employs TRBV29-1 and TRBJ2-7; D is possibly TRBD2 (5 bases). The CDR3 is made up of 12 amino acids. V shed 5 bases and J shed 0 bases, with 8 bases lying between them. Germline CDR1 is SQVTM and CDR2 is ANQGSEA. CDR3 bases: TGCAGCGTTTCACGGGACTCCTACGAGCAGTACTTC. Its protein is CSVSRDSYEQYF.

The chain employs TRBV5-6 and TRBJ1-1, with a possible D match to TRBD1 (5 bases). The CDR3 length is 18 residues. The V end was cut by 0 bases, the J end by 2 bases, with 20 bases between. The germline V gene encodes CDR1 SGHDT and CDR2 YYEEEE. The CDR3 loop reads CASSLVVMSFTGNTEAFF. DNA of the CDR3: TGTGCCAGCAGCTTGGTAGTGATGTCGTTTACAGGCAACACTGAAGCTTTCTTT.

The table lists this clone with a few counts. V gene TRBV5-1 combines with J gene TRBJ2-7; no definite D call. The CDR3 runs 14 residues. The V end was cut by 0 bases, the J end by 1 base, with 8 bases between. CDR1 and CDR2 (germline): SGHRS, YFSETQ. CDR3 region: CASSLAEQSYEQYF. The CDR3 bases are TGCGCCAGCAGCTTGGCCGAACAGTCCTACGAGCAGTACTTC.

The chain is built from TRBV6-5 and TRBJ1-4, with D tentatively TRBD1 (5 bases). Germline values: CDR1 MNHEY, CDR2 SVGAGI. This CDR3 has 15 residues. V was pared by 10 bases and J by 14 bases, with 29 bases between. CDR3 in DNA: TGTGCCATCGCATTTGGGGACTCCCCCCAAATTGGGCTGTTTTTT. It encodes CAIAFGDSPQIGLFF.

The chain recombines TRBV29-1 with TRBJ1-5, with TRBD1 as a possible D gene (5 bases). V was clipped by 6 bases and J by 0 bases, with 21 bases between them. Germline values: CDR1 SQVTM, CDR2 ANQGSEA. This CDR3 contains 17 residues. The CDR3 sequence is CSVPTRVSGDSNQPQHF. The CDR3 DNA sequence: TGCAGCGTGCCCACGCGGGTCTCGGGGGATAGCAATCAGCCCCAGCATTTT.

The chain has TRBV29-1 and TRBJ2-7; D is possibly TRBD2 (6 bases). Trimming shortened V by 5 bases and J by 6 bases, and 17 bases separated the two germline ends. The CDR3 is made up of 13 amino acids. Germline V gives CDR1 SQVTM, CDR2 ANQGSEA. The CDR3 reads CSVRRFGGSEQYF. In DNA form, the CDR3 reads TGCAGCGTTCGGAGGTTTGGGGGGAGCGAGCAGTACTTC.

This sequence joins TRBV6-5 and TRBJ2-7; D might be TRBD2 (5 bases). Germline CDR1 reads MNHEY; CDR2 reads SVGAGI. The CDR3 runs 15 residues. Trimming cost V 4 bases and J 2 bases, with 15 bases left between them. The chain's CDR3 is CASSLAGRGTYEQYF. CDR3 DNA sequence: TGTGCCAGCAGTTTGGCGGGCCGGGGTACCTACGAGCAGTACTTC.

This CDR3 is CASSLAWRPNTEAFF. In DNA, the CDR3 is TGCGCCAGCAGCTTGGCCTGGCGGCCGAACACTGAAGCTTTCTTT. The V call is TRBV5-1, the J call TRBJ1-1; D not certain. This CDR3 comprises 15 residues. Per germline, CDR1 SGHRS and CDR2 YFSETQ. V lost 0 bases and J 1 base, leaving 10 bases between the germline ends.

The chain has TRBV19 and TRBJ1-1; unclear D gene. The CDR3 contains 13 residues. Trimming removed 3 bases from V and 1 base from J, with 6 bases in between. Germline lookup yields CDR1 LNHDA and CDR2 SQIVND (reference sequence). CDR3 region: CASSMRGNTEAFF. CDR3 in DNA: TGTGCCAGTAGTATGCGGGGGAACACTGAAGCTTTCTTT.

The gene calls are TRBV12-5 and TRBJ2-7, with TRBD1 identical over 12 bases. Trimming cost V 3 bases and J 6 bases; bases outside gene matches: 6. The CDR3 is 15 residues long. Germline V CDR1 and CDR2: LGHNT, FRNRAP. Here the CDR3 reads CASGLAGTGGSEQYF. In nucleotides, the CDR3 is TGTGCTAGTGGTTTAGCCGGGACAGGGGGCTCCGAGCAGTACTTC.

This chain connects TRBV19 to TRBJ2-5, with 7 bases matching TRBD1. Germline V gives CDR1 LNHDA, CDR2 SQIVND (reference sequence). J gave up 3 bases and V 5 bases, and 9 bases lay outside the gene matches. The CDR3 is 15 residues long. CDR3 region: CASSADSDRKETQYF. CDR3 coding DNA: TGTGCCAGTAGTGCCGACTCGGACAGGAAAGAGACCCAGTACTTC. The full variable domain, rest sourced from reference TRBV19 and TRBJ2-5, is DGGITQSPKYLFRKEGQNVTLSCEQNLNHDAMYWYRQDPGQGLRLIYYSQIVNDFQKGDIAEGYSVSREKKESFPLTVTSAQKNPTAFYLCASSADSDRKETQYFGPGTRLLVL.

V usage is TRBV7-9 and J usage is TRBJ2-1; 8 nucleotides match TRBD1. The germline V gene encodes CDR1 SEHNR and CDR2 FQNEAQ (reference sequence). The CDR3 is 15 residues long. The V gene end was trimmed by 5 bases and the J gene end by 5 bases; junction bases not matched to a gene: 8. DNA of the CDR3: TGTGCCAGCAGCGCCAGGGGGCAAAATCACAATGAGCAGTTCTTC. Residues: CASSARGQNHNEQFF.

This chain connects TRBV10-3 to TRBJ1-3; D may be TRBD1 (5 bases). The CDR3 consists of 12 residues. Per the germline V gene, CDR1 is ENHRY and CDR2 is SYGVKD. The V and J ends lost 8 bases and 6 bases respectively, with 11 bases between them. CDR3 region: CAIGGGVNTIYF. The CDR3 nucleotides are TGTGCCATCGGGGGAGGGGTAAACACCATATATTTT.

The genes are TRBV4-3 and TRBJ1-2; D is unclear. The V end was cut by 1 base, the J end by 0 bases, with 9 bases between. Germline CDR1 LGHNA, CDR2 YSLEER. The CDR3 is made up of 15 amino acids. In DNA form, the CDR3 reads TGCGCCAGCAGCCAAGTCCCTTCAGCTAACTATGGCTACACCTTC. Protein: CASSQVPSANYGYTF.

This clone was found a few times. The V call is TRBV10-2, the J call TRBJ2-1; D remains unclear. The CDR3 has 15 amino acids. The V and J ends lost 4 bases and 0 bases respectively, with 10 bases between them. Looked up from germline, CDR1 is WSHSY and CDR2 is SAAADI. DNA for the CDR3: TGCGCCAGCAGTGGCGGCGGAAGCTCCTACAATGAGCAGTTCTTC. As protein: CASSGGGSSYNEQFF.

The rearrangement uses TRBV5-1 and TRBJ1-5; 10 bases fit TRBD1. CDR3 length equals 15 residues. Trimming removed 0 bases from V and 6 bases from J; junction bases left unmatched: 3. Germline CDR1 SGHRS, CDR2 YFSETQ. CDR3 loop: CASSLGDRGSQPQHF. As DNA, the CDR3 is TGCGCCAGCAGCTTGGGGGACAGGGGAAGTCAGCCCCAGCATTTT.

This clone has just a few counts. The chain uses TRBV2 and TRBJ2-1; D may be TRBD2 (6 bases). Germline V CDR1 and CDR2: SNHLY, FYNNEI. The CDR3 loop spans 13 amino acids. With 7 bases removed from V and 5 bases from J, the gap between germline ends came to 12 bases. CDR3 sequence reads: CASIGGTNNEQFF. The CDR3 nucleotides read TGTGCCAGCATAGGCGGGACGAACAATGAGCAGTTCTTC.

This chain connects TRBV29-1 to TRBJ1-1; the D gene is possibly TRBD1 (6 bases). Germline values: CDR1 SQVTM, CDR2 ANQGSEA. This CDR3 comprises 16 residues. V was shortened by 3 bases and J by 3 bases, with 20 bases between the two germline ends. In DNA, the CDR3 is TGCAGCGTTGACAGGGGCGGGTTTGTGTTCGACACTGAAGCTTTCTTT. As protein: CSVDRGGFVFDTEAFF.